This TCR beta chain was retrieved from a study of cytomegalovirus exposure and HLA in healthy donors. Overall study results and limits: Associated with cytomegalovirus, according to the listing, were around 170 TCR beta chains. A few CMV-associated chains proved CMV antigen-specific in vitro. Based on reports, TCR beta sequences accurately predicted HLA-A and HLA-B alleles for most subjects. A further, later analysis showed that HLA-associated TCR beta chains (compared with equally common others) were more clonally expanded.

To note about this clone: What it recognizes is unknown.

The PCR contained 60 Vbeta and 13 Jbeta primers. Only in-frame clones appear in the TCRdb table, and some are missing; sequencing was by immunoSEQ multiplex PCR. The table has about 130,000 clones, approximately 71% seen once; the top ten hold roughly 3%. In germline, CDR1 is SQVTM, CDR2 ANQGSEA. V was pared by 2 bases and J by 6 bases, with 13 bases between. This CDR3 spans 13 amino acids. Sequencing was carried out using PBMCs. The chain carries TRBV29-1 and TRBJ1-2; a possible D gene is TRBD1 (6 bases). The sequence derives from a woman in her 50s in good health and CMV-seronegative. The CDR3 DNA reads TGCAGCGTTGAACAGGGGCAGGCGGATGGCTACACCTTC. Its protein is CSVEQGQADGYTF.